The 4 T cell receptor beta chains reported below all come from one sample, sequenced in a study of shared clonotypes between healthy human individuals. CD45RO negativity and positive selection for CCR7 defined naive CD8 cells, a population that excluded terminally differentiated effector memory CD45RA+ cells. Method: immunoSEQ multiplex PCR; TCRdb's copy keeps in-frame clones and lacks some. The sample contains more than 2 million clones, around 95% of which appear only once. The sequencing sample was made of naive CD8+ T cells from PBMCs. These receptors all stem from a man between 18 and 35 years old in good health. Some clones in this sample may be carry-over from other donors' samples.

The rearrangement uses TRBV13 and TRBJ1-2; TRBD1 is a possible D gene (6 bases). V was clipped by 2 bases and J by 0 bases, with 7 bases between them. The CDR3 runs to 14 residues. Germline CDR1 reads PRHDT; CDR2 reads FYEKMQ (reference sequence). For the CDR3, the DNA is TGTGCCAGCAGCTTACAGGGGACTAACTATGGCTACACCTTC. Translation gives CASSLQGTNYGYTF.

The chain is built from TRBV19 and TRBJ2-5; 8 bases match TRBD2. The V and J ends lost 3 bases and 7 bases, in that order; junction bases with no gene match: 19. The length of the CDR3 is 18 residues. Germline CDR1 and CDR2: LNHDA and SQIVND (reference sequence). The CDR3 region has the DNA TGTGCCAGTAGTATTCAGCGGATTGAACGGGAGGGCTACGGGACCCAGTACTTC. Its protein is CASSIQRIEREGYGTQYF. Together with reference TRBV19 and TRBJ2-5, the CDR3 gives the full variable domain: DGGITQSPKYLFRKEGQNVTLSCEQNLNHDAMYWYRQDPGQGLRLIYYSQIVNDFQKGDIAEGYSVSREKKESFPLTVTSAQKNPTAFYLCASSIQRIEREGYGTQYFGPGTRLLVL.

V usage is TRBV7-9 and J usage is TRBJ2-1, with D hard to call. This CDR3 comprises 13 residues. Germline-derived CDR1 and CDR2 are SEHNR and FQNEAQ (reference sequence). V lost 8 bases to trimming and J lost 0 bases, with 8 bases between them. In nucleotides, the CDR3 is TGTGCCAGCGGGGATATCTCCTACAATGAGCAGTTCTTC. It yields the protein CASGDISYNEQFF.

V and J are TRBV21-1 and TRBJ2-5; the DNA was not used to check the table's D call, TRBD1. TRBV21-1 is a pseudogene segment. The CDR3 runs 15 residues. CDR3 coding DNA: TGTGCCAGCAGCGCCCGGGACAGGGTCGGAGAGACCCAGTACTTC. It yields the protein CASSARDRVGETQYF.